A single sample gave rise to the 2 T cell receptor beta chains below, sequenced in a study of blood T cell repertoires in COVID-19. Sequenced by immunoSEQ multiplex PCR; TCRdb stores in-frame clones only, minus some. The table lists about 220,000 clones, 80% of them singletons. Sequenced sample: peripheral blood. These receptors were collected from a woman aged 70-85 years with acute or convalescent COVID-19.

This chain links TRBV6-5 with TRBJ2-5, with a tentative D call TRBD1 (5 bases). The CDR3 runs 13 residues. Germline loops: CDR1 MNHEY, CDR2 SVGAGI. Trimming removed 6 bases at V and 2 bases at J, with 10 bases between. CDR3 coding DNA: TGTGCCAGCAGGGGGCCATCGCAAGAGACCCAGTACTTC. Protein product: CASRGPSQETQYF.

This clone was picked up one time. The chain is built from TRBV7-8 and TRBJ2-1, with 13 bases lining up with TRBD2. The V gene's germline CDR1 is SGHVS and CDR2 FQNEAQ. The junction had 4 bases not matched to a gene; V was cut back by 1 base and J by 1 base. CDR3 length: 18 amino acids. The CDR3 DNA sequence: TGTGCCAGCAGCTTAGAAACTAGCGGGGGGGCTTCCTACAATGAGCAGTTCTTC. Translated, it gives CASSLETSGGASYNEQFF.